The TCR beta chain under discussion was sequenced for a study of cytomegalovirus exposure and HLA in healthy donors. Deletions cut 0 bases from V and 4 bases from J, with 10 bases between. This CDR3 region has 14 residues. Germline CDR1 is SEHNR and CDR2 is FQNEAQ (reference sequence). Primers for the PCR totalled 60 Vbeta and 13 Jbeta. Clones were read by immunoSEQ multiplex PCR, and TCRdb kept only the in-frame ones, dropping some. The data show about 140,000 clones, roughly 78% seen once. This clone appeared once. Material for sequencing was PBMCs. The chain has TRBV7-9 and TRBJ2-7; a possible D gene is TRBD2 (6 bases). This TCR derives from a man aged 18 to 35 in good health and CMV-seropositive. In DNA, the CDR3 is TGTGCCAGCAGCTTAGCAGGGGCGGGATACGAGCAGTACTTC. Protein: CASSLAGAGYEQYF.